The rows below give T cell receptor beta chains drawn from one sample of a study of regulatory T cells in long-lasting Graves disease. A single record per CDR3 protein comes from TCRdb applying MiXCR to the multiplex PCR reads. The data hold 350,000 to 500,000 distinct CDR3 sequences, with roughly 23% observed a single time. The sample was peripheral blood mononuclear cells (PBMCs), taken when the disease was refractory, from a patient treated with antithyroid drugs. The receptors shown here come from a female donor with Graves disease. Both conserved end residues are part of each CDR3. Each record gives: D gene, V gene, J gene, CDR3 protein. A D gene is named only where the DNA matches it firmly.

TRBD1	TRBV5-1	TRBJ2-2	CASSLNPWDRGNTGELFF
-	TRBV5-5	TRBJ1-4	CASSLKWFEKLFF
TRBD2	TRBV6-1	TRBJ2-3	CASNPSSGARDTQYF
-	TRBV28	TRBJ2-7	CASSSDGPYEQYF
-	TRBV7-9	TRBJ1-5	CASSSISGQPQHF
-	TRBV5-1	TRBJ1-1	CASSFGFATEAFF
TRBD2	TRBV7-9	TRBJ2-1	CASSASGRGEQFF
-	TRBV5-6	TRBJ2-1	CASSVDGTGLEQFF
-	TRBV29-1	TRBJ2-1	CSVGASYEQFF
-	TRBV2	TRBJ1-2	CASVGSVYGYTF
-	TRBV5-1	TRBJ1-2	CASSLVKGRENYGYTF
-	TRBV27	TRBJ2-7	CASSLLGYELYF
TRBD2	TRBV7-2	TRBJ2-5	CASSLAGIAGGPREGQYF
-	TRBV7-8	TRBJ1-5	CASSLPSGNTQPQHF
-	TRBV5-1	TRBJ2-5	CASSPQKSRETQYF
-	TRBV2	TRBJ1-2	CASKANYYGYTF
-	TRBV9	TRBJ2-7	CASGLGEGYEQYF
-	TRBV19	TRBJ2-7	CASSTAGGGEQYF
TRBD1	TRBV18	TRBJ2-7	CASSMTGKVTEQYF
TRBD1	TRBV6-2/TRBV6-3	TRBJ1-4	CARRTGDVEKLFF
TRBD2	TRBV11-2	TRBJ2-7	CATALAGNKYEQYF
TRBD1	TRBV19	TRBJ2-2	CASSTWTGHGELFF
-	TRBV20-1	TRBJ1-5	CSAGQNPAQPQHF
TRBD1	TRBV2	TRBJ2-1	CASSVWGTGSNNEQFF
-	TRBV28	TRBJ1-6	CASSYLRGSYNSPLHF
TRBD2	TRBV27	TRBJ2-5	CASSFKLAGGAETQYF
-	TRBV5-1	TRBJ1-4	CASSLESGVEKLFF
-	TRBV2	TRBJ2-7	CASSDLGYEQYF
-	TRBV20-1	TRBJ2-2	CSAPLDTGELFF
-	TRBV9	TRBJ2-5	CASSPPQSETQYF
TRBD1	TRBV30	TRBJ1-1	CAWSVDRVHTEAFF
-	TRBV4-2	TRBJ1-4	CASSQEGGAVGSFF
TRBD1	TRBV7-8	TRBJ2-1	CACSFGTGAEQFF
-	TRBV6-1	TRBJ1-3	CASTATDRLSGNTIYF
TRBD2	TRBV9	TRBJ2-5	CASSVASSGSRETQYF
TRBD1	TRBV20-1	TRBJ2-2	CSARENGRGSGELFF
TRBD1	TRBV2	TRBJ1-5	CASSEGAGGNQPQHF
TRBD2	TRBV2	TRBJ2-5	CASLLAGEETQYF
-	TRBV13	TRBJ2-5	CASSATHGTPGETQYF
-	TRBV20-1	TRBJ1-1	CSARIIGSRNTEAFF
TRBD1	TRBV27	TRBJ2-7	CASSPSRTGGPYEQYF
TRBD2	TRBV20-1	TRBJ2-7	CSAETSGKYEQYF
-	TRBV5-1	TRBJ2-3	CASSSGWRTEYTDTQYF
-	TRBV6-2/TRBV6-3	TRBJ1-2	CASSYSTGYGYTF
-	TRBV12-3/TRBV12-4	TRBJ1-2	CASSFAGSGGYTF